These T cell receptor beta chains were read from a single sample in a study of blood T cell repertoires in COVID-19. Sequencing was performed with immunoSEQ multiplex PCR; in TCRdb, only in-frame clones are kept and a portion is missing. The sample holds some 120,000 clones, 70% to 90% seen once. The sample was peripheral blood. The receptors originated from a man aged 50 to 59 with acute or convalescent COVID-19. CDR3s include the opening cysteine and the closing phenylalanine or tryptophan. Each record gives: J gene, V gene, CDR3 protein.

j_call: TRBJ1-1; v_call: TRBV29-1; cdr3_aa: CSGRPTGGRGTEAFF
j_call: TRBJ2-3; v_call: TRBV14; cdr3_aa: CASSLGTPRGHGTQYF
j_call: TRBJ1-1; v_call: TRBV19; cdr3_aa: CASIGGRFMNTEAFF
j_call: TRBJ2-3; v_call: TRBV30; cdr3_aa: CAWSVLAGAPDTQYF
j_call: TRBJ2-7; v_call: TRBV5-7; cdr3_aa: CASSPGEREGPGYSEQYF
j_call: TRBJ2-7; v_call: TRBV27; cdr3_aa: CASSPLAGRDFPYEQYF
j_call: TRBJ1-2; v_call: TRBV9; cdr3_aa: CASSRDRPAGDGGYTF
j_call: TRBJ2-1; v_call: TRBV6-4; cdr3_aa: CASSVLAPSSYNEQFF
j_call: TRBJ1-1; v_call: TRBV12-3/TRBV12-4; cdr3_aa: CASRSVGSQEAFF
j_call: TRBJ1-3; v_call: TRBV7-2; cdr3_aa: CASSLGVTGNTIYF
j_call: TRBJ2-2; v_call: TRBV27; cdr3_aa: CASSFGGANTGELFF
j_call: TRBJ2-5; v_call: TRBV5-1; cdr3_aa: CASSEDSTLQETQYF
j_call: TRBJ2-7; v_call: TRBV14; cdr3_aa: CASSQGYGGAYEQYF
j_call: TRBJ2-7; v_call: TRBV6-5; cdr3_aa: CASTQDRAAYEQYF
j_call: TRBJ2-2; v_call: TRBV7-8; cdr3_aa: CASSPRGSNTGELFF
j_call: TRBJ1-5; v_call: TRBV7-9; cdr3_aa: CASSLFGTDNQPQHF
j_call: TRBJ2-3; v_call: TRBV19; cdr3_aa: CASRDRDTTDTQYF
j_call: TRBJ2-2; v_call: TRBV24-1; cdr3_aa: CATSYSRYTGELFF
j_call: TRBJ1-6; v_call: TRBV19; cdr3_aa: CASSKIRDRGSPLHF
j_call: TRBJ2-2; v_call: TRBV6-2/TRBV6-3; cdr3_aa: CASSPWGRPNTGELFF
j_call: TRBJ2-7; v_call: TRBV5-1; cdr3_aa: CASSRTTGAEQYF
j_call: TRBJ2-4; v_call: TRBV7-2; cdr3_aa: CASSLRLENQNIQYF
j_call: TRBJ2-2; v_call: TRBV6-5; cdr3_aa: CASGDRVDDTGELFF
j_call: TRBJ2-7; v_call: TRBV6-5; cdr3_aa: CASSSWDRGYEQYF